The 4 T cell receptor beta chains below were found in one sample sequenced in a study of blood T cells in healthy people across ages. A second roughly 6 to 12 cycle PCR used barcoded and J-beta primers. A single record per CDR3 protein comes from TCRdb applying MiXCR to the 5' RACE reads. The sample has some 710,000 distinct CDR3 sequences, about half seen once; the top ten hold 15% to 20%. Sequencing was done on a sample of blood. The origin of the receptors is a man of 80 years or more in good health.

The chain recombines TRBV9 with TRBJ2-3, with 13 bases matching TRBD2. The CDR3 sequence is 18 residues long. Looked up from germline, CDR1 is SGDLS and CDR2 is YYNGEE. With 3 bases clipped from V and 3 bases from J, the junction kept 10 bases outside the gene matches. CDR3 sequence: CASSAQRGLAGITDTQYF. In DNA form, the CDR3 reads TGTGCCAGCAGCGCCCAACGGGGACTAGCGGGGATAACAGATACGCAGTATTTT.

This chain uses TRBV12-3 or TRBV12-4 with TRBJ1-5; no clear D gene. Trimming pared 5 bases from V and 4 bases from J, leaving 15 bases between. The CDR3 covers 15 residues. In DNA, the CDR3 is TGTGCCAGCAGTGCTGGTTGGTTACAGAATCAGCCCCAGCATTTT. Translated, it gives CASSAGWLQNQPQHF.

The chain is built from TRBV27 and TRBJ2-3, with 9 nucleotides matching TRBD2. This CDR3 spans 15 amino acids. J lost 6 bases, V lost 3 bases, and 7 bases had no gene match. The germline gives CDR1 MNHEY, CDR2 SMNVEV (reference sequence). CDR3 residues: CASSFSGGGLDTQYF. The DNA for the CDR3 is TGTGCCAGCAGTTTTAGCGGGGGTGGTTTGGATACGCAGTATTTT.

V and J are TRBV20-1 and TRBJ2-7; D is perhaps TRBD1 (5 bases). V was pared by 0 bases and J by 2 bases, with 11 bases between. Looked up from germline, CDR1 is DFQATT and CDR2 is SNEGSKA (reference sequence). CDR3 length equals 14 residues. CDR3 nucleotide sequence: TGCAGTGCTAGAGATGTGCAGGGCACCTACGAGCAGTACTTC. Translation: CSARDVQGTYEQYF.